This T cell receptor (beta chain) appears in the sequencing data of a study of cytomegalovirus exposure and HLA in healthy donors. PCR primers comprised 60 Vbeta and 13 Jbeta primers. Assay: immunoSEQ multiplex PCR; the TCRdb copy retains only in-frame clones and omits some. The table lists about 120,000 clones, around 79% of them singletons, with around 4% in the top ten. The germline V and J ends were trimmed by 5 bases and 6 bases, with 16 bases remaining between them. This CDR3 has 14 residues. Germline assignment: CDR1 SGHAT and CDR2 FQNNGV. The J gene is TRBJ1-1, the V gene TRBV11-2, with D perhaps matching TRBD1 (6 bases). This clonotype was sampled from a woman in her 40s in good health and CMV-seronegative. Specimen: PBMCs. Written as DNA, the CDR3 is TGTGCCAGCAGCAAGGGGGTCGCGCGGGCTGAAGCTTTCTTT. Its protein is CASSKGVARAEAFF.